This T cell receptor beta chain was obtained from a study of CD4 T cells in relation to SARS-CoV-2 and coronaviruses. Study context: After roughly 11 days of antigen culture, PBMC TCR beta CDR3s were sequenced.

This clone was counted a few times. The antigen is unknown. Method: immunoSEQ multiplex PCR; TCRdb's copy keeps in-frame clones and lacks some. In the table there are 35,000 to 45,000 clones, around 83% of which are singletons. V was trimmed by 4 bases and J by 10 bases, leaving 10 bases between them. The CDR3 runs to 11 residues. The V and J genes are TRBV12-3 or TRBV12-4 and TRBJ1-2; D call uncertain. Sequenced sample: naive CD4+ T cells from PBMCs, cultured in vitro. Subset noted: naive CD4+ T cells isolated by negative enrichment. This TCR derives from an adult with COVID-19. CDR3 residues: CASSSFGVYTF. In nucleotides, the CDR3 is TGTGCCAGCAGTTCTTTCGGCGTCTACACCTTC.